A single sample gave rise to the 27 T cell receptor beta chains below, sequenced in a study of shared clonotypes between healthy human individuals (dated by TCRdb to 2018 to 2021). Library preparation was by the immunoSEQ multiplex PCR assay. TCRdb's version of the immuneACCESS table is confined to in-frame rearrangements and falls short of the full clone set. An unresolved V gene accounts for under half of the shortfall where checked; the remainder is of unknown origin. This sample lists roughly 2 million clones; about 95% were detected once. More than 0.1% of the sample rests with the top ten. Sequencing was done on a sample of naive CD4+ T cells sorted from blood. The sample's cell subset or site label, in plain terms: CD45RA+ positively selected. These receptors were collected from a man aged 18 to 35 in good health.

The gene calls are TRBV28 and TRBJ2-1; the match to TRBD2 covers 12 bases. Germline lookup yields CDR1 MDHEN and CDR2 SYDVKM. V trimming: 5 bases; J trimming: 7 bases; junction bases outside the gene matches: 9. The CDR3 loop spans 16 amino acids. The CDR3 spells CASSPLRLAGANEQFF. CDR3 nucleotide sequence: TGTGCCAGCAGTCCACTGAGACTAGCGGGGGCGAATGAGCAGTTCTTC.

The V call is TRBV5-4, the J call TRBJ2-2, with unresolved D. The ends were cut back, 9 bases at V and 2 bases at J, with 14 bases in the middle. The CDR3 consists of 14 residues. Germline CDR1 and CDR2: SGHNT and YYREEE (reference sequence). CDR3 in amino acids: CANFPRPNTGELFF. CDR3 DNA: TGTGCCAATTTCCCGAGACCTAACACCGGGGAGCTGTTTTTT.

The CDR3: CASSRLTSGDYNEQFF. The CDR3 DNA is TGCGCCAGCAGCCGCCTAACTAGCGGGGATTACAATGAGCAGTTCTTC. The rearrangement uses TRBV4-1 and TRBJ2-1; 10 bases agree with TRBD2. Germline assignment: CDR1 MGHRA and CDR2 YSYEKL. This CDR3 has 16 amino acids. After removal of 4 bases from V and 4 bases from J, the junction contained 7 bases not matched to a gene.

The chain joins TRBV28 to TRBJ2-7; the D is unclear. V was clipped by 10 bases and J by 2 bases, with 12 bases between them. The germline V gene encodes CDR1 MDHEN and CDR2 SYDVKM. The CDR3 has 12 residues. The CDR3: CATRSWAYEQYF. The DNA for the CDR3 is TGTGCCACCCGCTCCTGGGCCTACGAGCAGTACTTC.

With regard to this clone: The sample carries other DNA sequences with the same CDR3. The chain is built from TRBV15 and TRBJ2-1, with no clear D. The CDR3 totals 15 residues. V was clipped by 0 bases and J by 0 bases, with 6 bases between them. Germline-derived CDR1 and CDR2 are LNHNV and YYDKDF (reference sequence). Written as DNA, the CDR3 is TGTGCCACCAGCAGAGAACAGAGCTCCTACAATGAGCAGTTCTTC. Its protein is CATSREQSSYNEQFF.

V usage is TRBV28 and J usage is TRBJ2-7; D possibly corresponds to TRBD2 (5 bases). The CDR3 is 14 residues long. From germline, CDR1 is MDHEN and CDR2 SYDVKM. Trimming left V 2 bases short and J 4 bases short, with 12 bases between. The CDR3 DNA reads TGTGCCAGCAGTTTAGGGCCGGGATTTTACGAGCAGTACTTC. Translated: CASSLGPGFYEQYF. Full variable domain (rest looked up from reference TRBV28 and TRBJ2-7): DVKVTQSSRYLVKRTGEKVFLECVQDMDHENMFWYRQDPGLGLRLIYFSYDVKMKEKGDIPEGYSVSREKKERFSLILESASTNQTSMYLCASSLGPGFYEQYFGPGTRLTVT.

A word on this clone: Other DNA sequences in this sample translate to the same CDR3. The chain uses TRBV7-2 and TRBJ1-6; D is unclear. The CDR3 length is 13 residues. Trimming took off 4 bases at V and 2 bases at J, with 3 bases between the two ends. Germline V CDR1 and CDR2: SGHTA, FQGNSA. The CDR3: CASSSPYNSPLHF. In DNA form, the CDR3 reads TGTGCCAGCAGCTCCCCCTATAATTCACCCCTCCACTTT.

CDR3 DNA: TGTGCCAGCAGTGAGGCGAGGGATCAAGAGACCCAGTACTTC. Its protein is CASSEARDQETQYF. The V gene is TRBV25-1, the J gene TRBJ2-5, with D tentatively TRBD2 (5 bases). V was pared by 3 bases and J by 2 bases, with 10 bases between. The CDR3 covers 14 residues. CDR1 is MGHDK, CDR2 SYGVNS, per germline.

V gene TRBV28 combines with J gene TRBJ1-5; TRBD1 agrees at 7 bases. V gave up 7 bases and J gave up 4 bases; unmatched junction bases: 7. Germline CDR1 reads MDHEN; CDR2 reads SYDVKM. The CDR3 length is 14 residues. CDR3 bases: TGTGCCAGCAACCTAGGGGGCTCAAATCAGCCCCAGCATTTT. This gives the protein CASNLGGSNQPQHF.

This clone was detected once. CDR3 DNA: TGCGCCAGCAGCCTATCCGGGAGCAGCTCCTACGAGCAGTACTTC. Amino acids: CASSLSGSSSYEQYF. The chain joins TRBV4-1 to TRBJ2-7, with D possibly TRBD2 on 6 matching bases. CDR1 and CDR2 (germline): MGHRA, YSYEKL. V was cut by 4 bases and J by 0 bases, with 13 bases left in between. This CDR3 region has 15 residues.

The CDR3 DNA follows: TGTGCCAGTAATACGGGTCGGACGAACACCGGGGAGCTGTTTTTT. Translating it yields CASNTGRTNTGELFF. The V call is TRBV19, the J call TRBJ2-2; D gene unclear. V lost 7 bases to trimming and J lost 0 bases, with 12 bases between them. CDR1 is LNHDA and CDR2 is SQIVND in the germline V gene (reference sequence). The CDR3 has 15 residues.

With regard to this clone: This sample also contains other DNA sequences that code for the same CDR3. The chain uses TRBV28 and TRBJ2-7; D is tentatively TRBD1 or TRBD2 (5 bases each). Germline assignment: CDR1 MDHEN and CDR2 SYDVKM. Trimming left V 7 bases short and J 0 bases short, with 7 bases between. The CDR3 runs to 12 residues. CDR3: CASTGSSYEQYF. The CDR3 DNA sequence: TGTGCCAGCACAGGGAGCTCCTACGAGCAGTACTTC.

The V gene is TRBV5-1, the J gene TRBJ2-7; unclear D gene. The CDR3 totals 12 residues. V shed 5 bases and J shed 0 bases, with 6 bases lying between them. CDR1 and CDR2 (germline): SGHRS, YFSETQ. CDR3 sequence (DNA): TGCGCCAGCAGAGGCAGCTCCTACGAGCAGTACTTC. Translated: CASRGSSYEQYF.

The genes are TRBV7-2 and TRBJ2-3; 15 bases line up with TRBD2. Germline CDR1 reads SGHTA; CDR2 reads FQGNSA. V was clipped by 5 bases and J by 0 bases; unmatched bases: 9. CDR3 length equals 19 residues. CDR3 region: CASSTDPGLAGGSTDTQYF. The CDR3 DNA is TGTGCCAGCAGCACTGACCCGGGACTAGCGGGAGGAAGCACAGATACGCAGTATTTT.

CDR3 DNA: TGTGCCAGCTCACCCCAGGACCCAGGGTATGGCACTGAAGCTTTCTTT. Protein product: CASSPQDPGYGTEAFF. This chain connects TRBV18 to TRBJ1-1, with D possibly being TRBD1 (5 bases). V lost 3 bases and J 4 bases, leaving 18 bases between the germline ends. The CDR3 loop spans 16 amino acids. The germline V gene encodes CDR1 KGHSH and CDR2 LQKENI.

This chain connects TRBV6-1 to TRBJ1-2; unclear D gene. Germline loops: CDR1 MNHNS, CDR2 SASEGT. The CDR3 spans 11 residues. Between the trimmed V and J ends, which lost 5 bases and 7 bases, there was a span of 8 bases. CDR3 nucleotides: TGTGCCAGCAGTCCGTTTCGTGGCTACACCTTC. Translating it yields CASSPFRGYTF.

As for this clone: Within the sample, other DNA sequences also encode this same CDR3. The chain carries TRBV9 and TRBJ2-2; D possibly corresponds to TRBD1 (5 bases). Germline loops: CDR1 SGDLS, CDR2 YYNGEE. Deletions cut 3 bases from V and 2 bases from J, with 11 bases between. The CDR3 totals 15 residues. The CDR3 nucleotides read TGTGCCAGCAGCGGGCAGGGCCGTAACACCGGGGAGCTGTTTTTT. Encoded protein: CASSGQGRNTGELFF.

The rearrangement joins TRBV7-9 to TRBJ1-1; weak D call: TRBD1 (5 bases). The germline CDR1 and CDR2 sequences are SEHNR and FQNEAQ (reference sequence). Trimming pared 7 bases from V and 4 bases from J, leaving 22 bases between. The CDR3 totals 16 residues. The CDR3 spells CASTPVGPGAGTEAFF. The CDR3 coding sequence is TGTGCCAGCACCCCCGTCGGACCCGGGGCTGGCACTGAAGCTTTCTTT.

V is TRBV4-1 and J is TRBJ2-4; tentatively, D is TRBD2 (5 bases). V was pared by 1 base and J by 7 bases, with 14 bases between. The CDR3 contains 15 residues. Germline-derived CDR1 and CDR2 are MGHRA and YSYEKL. CDR3 sequence (DNA): TGCGCCAGCAGCCAAGGATTAACTAGTTTGAACATTCAGTACTTC. Translation: CASSQGLTSLNIQYF.

This clone was found a few times. The chain uses TRBV2 and TRBJ1-6; D remains ambiguous. This CDR3 spans 12 amino acids. V was cut by 5 bases and J by 6 bases, with 5 bases left in between. Germline-derived CDR1 and CDR2 are SNHLY and FYNNEI. This CDR3 is CASSYINSPLHF. CDR3 nucleotide sequence: TGTGCCAGCAGTTACATTAATTCACCCCTCCACTTT.

The rearrangement uses TRBV7-2 and TRBJ2-7; 12 bases align to TRBD1. V gave up 4 bases and J gave up 4 bases; unmatched junction bases: 8. The CDR3 length is 16 residues. CDR1 SGHTA and CDR2 FQGNSA come from the germline V gene. The CDR3 sequence is CASSSMGTGGGYEQYF. The CDR3 nucleotides are TGTGCCAGCAGCTCTATGGGGACAGGGGGCGGGTACGAGCAGTACTTC.

The chain carries TRBV5-4 and TRBJ1-4, with D hard to call. V dropped 4 bases and J dropped 12 bases, with 16 bases sitting between them. Looked up from germline, CDR1 is SGHNT and CDR2 is YYREEE (reference sequence). This CDR3 has 13 amino acids. CDR3 in DNA: TGTGCCAGCAGCGCCCAAGGGTCCAGTGAACTGTTTTTT. Amino acids: CASSAQGSSELFF.

Turning to this clone: Distinct nucleotide sequences in the sample also encode this CDR3. The rearrangement joins TRBV9 to TRBJ1-2; TRBD1 is a possible D gene (5 bases). The V and J ends lost 0 bases and 8 bases respectively, with 11 bases between them. CDR1 is SGDLS and CDR2 is YYNGEE in the germline V gene. This CDR3 is 13 amino acids long. The CDR3 DNA reads as TGTGCCAGCAGCGTAGGCGGGGGATACGGCTACACCTTC. Translated: CASSVGGGYGYTF.

The chain joins TRBV9 to TRBJ2-6; D gene unclear. The germline CDR1 and CDR2 sequences are SGDLS and YYNGEE. CDR3 length equals 16 residues. Between the trimmed V and J ends, which lost 4 bases and 0 bases, there was a span of 11 bases. CDR3 in DNA: TGTGCCAGCAGCCCGGCCCGACACTCTGGGGCCAACGTCCTGACTTTC. This codes for CASSPARHSGANVLTF.

This chain connects TRBV2 to TRBJ2-1; D is unresolved. CDR1 is SNHLY and CDR2 is FYNNEI in the germline V gene. The CDR3 runs 14 residues. Trimming stripped 5 bases from V and 1 base from J, with 9 bases between. In nucleotides, the CDR3 is TGTGCCAGCAGTTTGTCCTTTTCCTACAATGAGCAGTTCTTC. Amino acids: CASSLSFSYNEQFF.

This sequence joins TRBV29-1 and TRBJ2-3, with TRBD2 matching over 12 bases. The CDR3 extends over 14 amino acids. Germline CDR1 and CDR2: SQVTM and ANQGSEA. Trimming removed 7 bases from V and 5 bases from J; junction bases left unmatched: 7. CDR3 nucleotide sequence: TGCAGCGGTACTCTAGCGGGGGGGCGAGATACGCAGTATTTT. This gives the protein CSGTLAGGRDTQYF.

The chain is built from TRBV4-1 and TRBJ2-5, with 8 bases matching TRBD1. The DNA end lines up better with TRBJ2-7; the J call may be wrong. The CDR3 has 13 residues. Germline-derived CDR1 and CDR2 are MGHRA and YSYEKL. The CDR3: CASEDRVTYEQYF. CDR3 sequence (DNA): TGCGCCAGCGAGGACAGGGTAACCTACGAGCAGTACTTC.